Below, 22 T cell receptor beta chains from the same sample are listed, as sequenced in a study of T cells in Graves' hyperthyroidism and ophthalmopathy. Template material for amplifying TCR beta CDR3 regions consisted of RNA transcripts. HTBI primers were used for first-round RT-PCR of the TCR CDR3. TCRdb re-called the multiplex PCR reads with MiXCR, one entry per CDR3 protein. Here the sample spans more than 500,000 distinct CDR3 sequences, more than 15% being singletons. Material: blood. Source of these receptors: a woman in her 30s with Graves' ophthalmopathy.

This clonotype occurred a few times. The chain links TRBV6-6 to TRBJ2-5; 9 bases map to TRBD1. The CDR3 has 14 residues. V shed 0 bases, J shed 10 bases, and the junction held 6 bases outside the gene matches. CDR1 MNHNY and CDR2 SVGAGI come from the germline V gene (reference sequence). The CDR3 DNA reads TGTGCCAGCAGTTACTCGGACAGGGGAGTGGACCAGTACTTC. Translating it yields CASSYSDRGVDQYF.

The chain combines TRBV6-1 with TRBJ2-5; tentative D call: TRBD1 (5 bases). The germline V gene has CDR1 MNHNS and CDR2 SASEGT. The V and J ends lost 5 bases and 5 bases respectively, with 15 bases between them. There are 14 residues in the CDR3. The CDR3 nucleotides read TGTGCCAGCAGTACGGGCAGGGTCCGGGAGACCCAGTACTTC. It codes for CASSTGRVRETQYF.

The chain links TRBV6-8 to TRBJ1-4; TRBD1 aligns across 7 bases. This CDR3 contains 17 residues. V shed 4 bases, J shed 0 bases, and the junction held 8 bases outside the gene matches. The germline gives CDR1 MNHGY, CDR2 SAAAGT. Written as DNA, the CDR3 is TGTGCCAGCAGTTCGCGGACAGGCCTTGCAACTAATGAAAAACTGTTTTTT. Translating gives CASSSRTGLATNEKLFF.

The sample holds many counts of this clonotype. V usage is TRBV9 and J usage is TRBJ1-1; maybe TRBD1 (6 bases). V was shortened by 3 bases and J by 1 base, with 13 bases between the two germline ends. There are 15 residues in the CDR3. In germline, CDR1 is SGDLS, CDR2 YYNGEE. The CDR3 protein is CASSATRGGNTEAFF. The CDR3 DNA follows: TGTGCCAGCAGCGCTACCAGGGGCGGGAACACTGAAGCTTTCTTT.

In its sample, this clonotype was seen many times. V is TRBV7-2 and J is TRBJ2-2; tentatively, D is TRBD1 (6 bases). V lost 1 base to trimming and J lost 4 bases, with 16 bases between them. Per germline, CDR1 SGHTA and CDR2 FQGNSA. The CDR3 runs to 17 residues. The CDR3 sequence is CASSLVRGRGFTGELFF. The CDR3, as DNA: TGTGCCAGCAGCTTAGTTAGAGGCAGGGGATTCACCGGGGAGCTGTTTTTT.

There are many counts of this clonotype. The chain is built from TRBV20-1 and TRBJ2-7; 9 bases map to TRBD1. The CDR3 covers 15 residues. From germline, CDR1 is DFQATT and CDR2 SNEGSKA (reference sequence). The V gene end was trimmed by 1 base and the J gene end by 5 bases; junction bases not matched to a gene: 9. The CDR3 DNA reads TGCAGTGCTAGAGCCCCGGACAGGGGTTCCCACGAGCAGTACTTC. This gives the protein CSARAPDRGSHEQYF.

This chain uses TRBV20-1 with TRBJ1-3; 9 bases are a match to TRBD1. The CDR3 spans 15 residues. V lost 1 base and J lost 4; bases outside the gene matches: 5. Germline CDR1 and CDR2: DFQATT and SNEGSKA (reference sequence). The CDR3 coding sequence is TGCAGTGCTAGAGTTGGGACAGGGAAGGGAAACACCATATATTTT. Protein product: CSARVGTGKGNTIYF.

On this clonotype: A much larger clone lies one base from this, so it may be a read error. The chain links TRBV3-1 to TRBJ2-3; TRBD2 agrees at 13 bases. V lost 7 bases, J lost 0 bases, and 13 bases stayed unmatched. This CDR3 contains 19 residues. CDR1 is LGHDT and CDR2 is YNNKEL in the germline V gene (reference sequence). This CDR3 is CASNPGLAGPISSTDTQYF. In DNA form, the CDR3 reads TGTGCCAGCAACCCGGGACTAGCGGGACCTATCTCTAGCACAGATACGCAGTATTTT.

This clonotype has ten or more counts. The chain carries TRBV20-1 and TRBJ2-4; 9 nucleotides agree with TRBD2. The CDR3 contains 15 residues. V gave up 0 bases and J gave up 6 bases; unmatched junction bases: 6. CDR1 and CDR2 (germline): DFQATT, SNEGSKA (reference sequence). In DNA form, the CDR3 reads TGCAGTGCTAGAGATTTAGCGGGAGTAGGAAACATTCAGTACTTC. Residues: CSARDLAGVGNIQYF.

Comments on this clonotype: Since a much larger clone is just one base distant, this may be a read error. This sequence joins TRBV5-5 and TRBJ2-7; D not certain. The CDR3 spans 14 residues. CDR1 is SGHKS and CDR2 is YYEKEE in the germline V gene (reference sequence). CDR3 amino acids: CASSFSLGSYEQHF. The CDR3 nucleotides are TGTGCCAGCAGCTTCTCCTTGGGGTCCTACGAGCAGCACTTC.

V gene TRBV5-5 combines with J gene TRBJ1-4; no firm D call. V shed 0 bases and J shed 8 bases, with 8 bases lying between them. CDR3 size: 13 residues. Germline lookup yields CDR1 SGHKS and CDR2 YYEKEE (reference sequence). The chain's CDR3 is CASSLGVREKLFF. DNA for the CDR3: TGTGCCAGCAGCTTGGGGGTTCGGGAAAAACTGTTTTTT.

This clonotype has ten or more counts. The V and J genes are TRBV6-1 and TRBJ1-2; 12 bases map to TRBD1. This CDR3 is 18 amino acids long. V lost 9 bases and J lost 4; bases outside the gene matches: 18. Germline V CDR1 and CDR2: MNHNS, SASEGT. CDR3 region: CASGNSPGQGAVRYGYTF. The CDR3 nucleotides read TGTGCCAGTGGGAATTCACCGGGACAGGGGGCGGTCCGCTATGGCTACACCTTC.

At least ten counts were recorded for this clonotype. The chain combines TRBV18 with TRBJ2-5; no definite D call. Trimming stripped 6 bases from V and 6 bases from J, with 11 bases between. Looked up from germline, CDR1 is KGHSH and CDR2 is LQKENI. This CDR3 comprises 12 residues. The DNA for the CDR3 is TGTGCCAGCTCCCCTGACAAGAAGACCCAGTACTTC. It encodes CASSPDKKTQYF.

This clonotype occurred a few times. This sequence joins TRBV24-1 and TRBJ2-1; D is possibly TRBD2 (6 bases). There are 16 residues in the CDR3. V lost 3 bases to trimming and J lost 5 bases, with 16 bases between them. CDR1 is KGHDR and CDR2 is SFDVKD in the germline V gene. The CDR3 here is CATSDETSLSNNEQFF. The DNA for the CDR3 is TGTGCCACCAGTGATGAGACTAGTCTATCCAACAATGAGCAGTTCTTC.

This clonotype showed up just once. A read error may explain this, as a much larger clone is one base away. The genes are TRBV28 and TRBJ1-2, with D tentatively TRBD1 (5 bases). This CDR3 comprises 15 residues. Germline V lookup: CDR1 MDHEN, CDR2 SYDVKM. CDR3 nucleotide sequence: TGTGCCAACAGTACCGACAGAACGGAACTGGTTGGCTACACCTTC. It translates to CANSTDRTELVGYTF.

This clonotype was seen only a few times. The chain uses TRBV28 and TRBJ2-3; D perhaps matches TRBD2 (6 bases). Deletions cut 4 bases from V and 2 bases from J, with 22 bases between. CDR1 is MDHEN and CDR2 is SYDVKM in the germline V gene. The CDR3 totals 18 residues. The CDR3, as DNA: TGTGCCAGCAGTTACACCCTGTGGGGGGATCACAACACAGATACGCAGTATTTT. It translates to CASSYTLWGDHNTDTQYF.

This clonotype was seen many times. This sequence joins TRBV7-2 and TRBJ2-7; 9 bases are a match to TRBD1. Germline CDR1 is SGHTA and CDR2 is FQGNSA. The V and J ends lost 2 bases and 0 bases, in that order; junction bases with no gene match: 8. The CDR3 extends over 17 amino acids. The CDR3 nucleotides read TGTGCCAGCAGCTTACCAGGACAGGGGCAGGGCTCCTACGAGCAGTACTTC. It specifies CASSLPGQGQGSYEQYF.

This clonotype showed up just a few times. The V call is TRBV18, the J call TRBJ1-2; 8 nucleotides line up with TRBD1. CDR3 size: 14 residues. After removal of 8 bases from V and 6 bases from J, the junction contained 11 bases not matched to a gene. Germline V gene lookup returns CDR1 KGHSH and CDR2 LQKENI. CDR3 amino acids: CASPSTQGGNGYTF. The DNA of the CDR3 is TGTGCCAGCCCGTCGACACAGGGGGGGAATGGCTACACCTTC.

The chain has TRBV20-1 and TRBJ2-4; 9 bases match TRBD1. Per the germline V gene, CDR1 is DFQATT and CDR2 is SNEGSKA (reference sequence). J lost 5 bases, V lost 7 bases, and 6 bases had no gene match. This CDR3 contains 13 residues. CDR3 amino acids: CSVTGTGQNIQYF. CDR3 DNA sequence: TGCAGTGTTACCGGGACAGGGCAAAACATTCAGTACTTC.

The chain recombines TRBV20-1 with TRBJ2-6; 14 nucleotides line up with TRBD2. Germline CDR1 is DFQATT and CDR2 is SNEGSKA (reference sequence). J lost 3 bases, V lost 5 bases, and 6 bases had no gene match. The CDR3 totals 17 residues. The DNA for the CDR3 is TGCAGTGCTGGGCAGGGACTAGCGGGAGTTGGGGCCAACGTCCTGACTTTC. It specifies CSAGQGLAGVGANVLTF.

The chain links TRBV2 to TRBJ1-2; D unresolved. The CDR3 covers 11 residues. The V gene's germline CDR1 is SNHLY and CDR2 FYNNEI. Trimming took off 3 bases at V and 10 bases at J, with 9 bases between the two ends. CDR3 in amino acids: CASSEMAAYTF. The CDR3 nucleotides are TGTGCCAGCAGTGAGATGGCCGCCTACACCTTC.

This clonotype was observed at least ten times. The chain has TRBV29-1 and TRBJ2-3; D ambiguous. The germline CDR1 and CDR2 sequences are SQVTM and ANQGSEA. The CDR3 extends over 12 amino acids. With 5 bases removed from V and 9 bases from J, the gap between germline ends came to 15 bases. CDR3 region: CSVRAYDLTQYF. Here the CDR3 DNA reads TGCAGCGTTCGGGCGTATGACCTAACGCAGTATTTT.